This TCR beta chain was captured by sequencing in a study of CD8 T cells in ankylosing spondylitis. TCRdb passed the 5' RACE reads through MiXCR, listing each CDR3 protein once. This table holds 180,000 or so distinct CDR3 sequences, 9.5% to 13% found once. The CDR3 has 17 amino acids. V was pared by 10 bases and J by 2 bases, with 14 bases of the junction left unmatched. Germline V gene sequence: CDR1 MNHEY, CDR2 SVGEGT. Study-level results: Ankylosing spondylitis blood appeared to carry a characteristic TCR beta motif of roughly 8 highly homologous variants. It was reported that disease-linked clones were significantly enriched in matched ankylosing spondylitis synovial fluid.

This clonotype was picked up many times. The antigen is unknown. V is TRBV6-2 or TRBV6-3 and J is TRBJ2-1; 10 nucleotides align to TRBD2. This receptor was obtained from a male donor with ankylosing spondylitis or in good health (not recorded which). Sample: blood, either unsorted or a sorted T cell fraction (not recorded which). The DNA for the CDR3 is TGTGCCACCCAGGACCTAGCGGGGGATGTAGCCTACAATGAGCAGTTCTTC. This translates into CATQDLAGDVAYNEQFF.